These 7 T cell receptor beta chains came from one sample sequenced in a study of T cell responses to AZD1222 COVID-19 vaccine. Profiled with immunoSEQ multiplex PCR; TCRdb holds only in-frame clones, not every one. Found here are some 140,000 clones, about 94% of them singletons; the top ten hold roughly 5.4%. Sequenced material: peripheral blood, taken on day 0 of AZD1222 vaccination. These receptors all come from an adult in good health.

This sequence joins TRBV9 and TRBJ1-5; D is possibly TRBD1 (6 bases). Deletions cut 4 bases from V and 8 bases from J, with 19 bases between. Germline CDR1 SGDLS, CDR2 YYNGEE. The CDR3 is made up of 15 amino acids. This CDR3 is CASSPLGGGGEPQHF. In DNA, the CDR3 is TGTGCCAGCAGCCCCCTAGGGGGAGGAGGGGAGCCCCAGCATTTT.

The chain is built from TRBV6-5 and TRBJ1-1; possible D gene TRBD1, 6 bases. CDR3 length equals 15 residues. Trimming stripped 2 bases from V and 2 bases from J, with 12 bases between. The germline gives CDR1 MNHEY, CDR2 SVGAGI. The CDR3 loop is CASSYGPQGNTEAFF. DNA for the CDR3: TGTGCCAGCAGTTACGGTCCACAGGGTAACACTGAAGCTTTCTTT.

V and J are TRBV5-4 and TRBJ2-1; 11 bases are shared with TRBD2. Germline-derived CDR1 and CDR2 are SGHNT and YYREEE (reference sequence). CDR3 size: 15 residues. With 3 bases clipped from V and 5 bases from J, the junction kept 4 bases outside the gene matches. The DNA of the CDR3 is TGTGCCAGCAGCTATAGCGGGAGGGGAAACAATGAGCAGTTCTTC. As protein: CASSYSGRGNNEQFF.

This clone was seen a single time. J is TRBJ1-1 and V is TRBV18, with 7 bases lining up with TRBD1. CDR3 length equals 14 residues. J gave up 5 bases and V 3 bases, and 6 bases lay outside the gene matches. Germline V gene sequence: CDR1 KGHSH, CDR2 LQKENI. In DNA, the CDR3 is TGTGCCAGCTCACCTGTACAGGGGATGACTGAAGCTTTCTTT. As protein: CASSPVQGMTEAFF.

The chain joins TRBV19 to TRBJ2-1; TRBD2 agrees at 13 bases. J gave up 0 bases and V 10 bases, and 12 bases lay outside the gene matches. The CDR3 spans 18 residues. Germline-derived CDR1 and CDR2 are LNHDA and SQIVND (reference sequence). The CDR3 DNA sequence: TGTGCCACCACCCGGACTAGCGGGAGACAAAGCTCCTACAATGAGCAGTTCTTC. Its translation: CATTRTSGRQSSYNEQFF.

The J gene is TRBJ2-1, the V gene TRBV7-2; D remains ambiguous. The V gene's germline CDR1 is SGHTA and CDR2 FQGNSA. The germline V and J ends were trimmed by 1 base and 7 bases, with 8 bases remaining between them. This CDR3 region has 13 residues. The CDR3 reads CASSLGPGNEQFF. The CDR3 bases are TGTGCCAGCAGCTTAGGGCCCGGGAATGAGCAGTTCTTC. Looking up the rest from reference TRBV7-2 and TRBJ2-1 gives the full variable domain: GAGVSQSPSNKVTEKGKDVELRCDPISGHTALYWYRQSLGQGLEFLIYFQGNSAPDKSGLPSDRFSAERTGGSVSTLTIQRTQQEDSAVYLCASSLGPGNEQFFGPGTRLTVL.

CDR3 sequence reads: CAWSTAGRVEQFF. The DNA for the CDR3 is TGTGCCTGGAGTACCGCCGGGAGGGTTGAGCAGTTCTTC. V and J are TRBV30 and TRBJ2-1; 8 bases match TRBD2. The ends lost 2 bases at V and 9 bases at J; junction bases unmatched: 6. Germline assignment: CDR1 GTSNPN and CDR2 SVGIG (reference sequence). The CDR3 covers 13 residues.